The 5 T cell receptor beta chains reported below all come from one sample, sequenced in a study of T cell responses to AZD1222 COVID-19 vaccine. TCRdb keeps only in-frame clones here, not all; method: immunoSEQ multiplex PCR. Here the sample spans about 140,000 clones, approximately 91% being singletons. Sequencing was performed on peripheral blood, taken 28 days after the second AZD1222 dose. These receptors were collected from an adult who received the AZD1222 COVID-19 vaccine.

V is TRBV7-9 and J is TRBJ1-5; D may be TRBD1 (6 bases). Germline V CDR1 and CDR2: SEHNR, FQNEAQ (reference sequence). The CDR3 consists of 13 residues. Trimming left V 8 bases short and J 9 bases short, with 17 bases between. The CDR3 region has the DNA TGTGCCAGCCAACGGGGGGCCTTGGGGCCCCAGCATTTT. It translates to CASQRGALGPQHF.

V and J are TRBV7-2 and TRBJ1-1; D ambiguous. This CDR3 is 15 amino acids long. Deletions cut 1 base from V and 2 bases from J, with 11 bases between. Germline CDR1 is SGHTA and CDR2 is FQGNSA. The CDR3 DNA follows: TGTGCCAGCAGCTTAGTTACGGCTCGAAACACTGAAGCTTTCTTT. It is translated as CASSLVTARNTEAFF. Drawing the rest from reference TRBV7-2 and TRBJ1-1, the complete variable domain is GAGVSQSPSNKVTEKGKDVELRCDPISGHTALYWYRQSLGQGLEFLIYFQGNSAPDKSGLPSDRFSAERTGGSVSTLTIQRTQQEDSAVYLCASSLVTARNTEAFFGQGTRLTVV.

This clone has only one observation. The CDR3 region has the DNA TGTGCCAGCACCTTACGCGCCGGGGCGAACTATGGCTACACCTTC. This translates into CASTLRAGANYGYTF. The chain combines TRBV6-5 with TRBJ1-2; perhaps TRBD1 as D (5 bases). This CDR3 comprises 15 residues. Between the trimmed V and J ends, which lost 7 bases and 2 bases, there was a span of 17 bases. Germline CDR1 and CDR2: MNHEY and SVGAGI.

Written as DNA, the CDR3 is TGCGCCAGCAGAAGGACTAGCGGGAGGCCCGGGCAGTACTTC. Protein: CASRRTSGRPGQYF. The chain employs TRBV5-1 and TRBJ2-7, with TRBD2 matching 14 bases. Per the germline V gene, CDR1 is SGHRS and CDR2 is YFSETQ. V gave up 5 bases and J gave up 9 bases; unmatched junction bases: 7. CDR3 length: 14 amino acids.

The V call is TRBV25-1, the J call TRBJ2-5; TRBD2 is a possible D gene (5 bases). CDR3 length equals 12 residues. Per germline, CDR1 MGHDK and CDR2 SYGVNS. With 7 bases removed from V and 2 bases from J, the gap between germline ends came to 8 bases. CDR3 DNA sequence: TGTGCCAGCACCGGCGGGCAAGAGACCCAGTACTTC. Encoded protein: CASTGGQETQYF.